The T cell receptor (beta chain) described here comes from a study of cytomegalovirus exposure and HLA in healthy donors. J was trimmed by 4 bases and V by 4 bases; bases with no gene match: 1. Germline CDR1 SGHRS, CDR2 YFSETQ. The CDR3 extends over 12 amino acids. Both 60 Vbeta primers and 13 Jbeta primers went into the PCR. Libraries were prepared by immunoSEQ multiplex PCR; TCRdb keeps only in-frame clonotypes and omits some of them. The sample has around 99,000 clones, roughly 70% seen once. The clonotype was recovered from a man aged 35 to 55 in good health and CMV-seronegative. Sequencing was done on a sample of PBMCs. V usage is TRBV5-1 and J usage is TRBJ2-5; TRBD2 agrees at 7 bases. The CDR3 region has the DNA TGCGCCAGCAGCCCGGGGGGAGAGACCCAGTACTTC. It translates to CASSPGGETQYF.